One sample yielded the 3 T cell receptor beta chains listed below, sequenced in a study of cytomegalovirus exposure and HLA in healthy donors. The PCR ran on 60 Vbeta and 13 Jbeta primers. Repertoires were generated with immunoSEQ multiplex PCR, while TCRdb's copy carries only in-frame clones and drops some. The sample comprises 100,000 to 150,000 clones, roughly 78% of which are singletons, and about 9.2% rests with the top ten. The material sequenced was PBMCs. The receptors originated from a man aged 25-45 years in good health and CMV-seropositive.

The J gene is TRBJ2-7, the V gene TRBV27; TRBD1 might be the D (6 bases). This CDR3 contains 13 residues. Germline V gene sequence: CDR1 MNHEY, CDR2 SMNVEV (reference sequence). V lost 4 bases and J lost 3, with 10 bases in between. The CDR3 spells CASSYRQDYEQYF. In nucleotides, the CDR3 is TGTGCCAGCAGTTACCGACAGGACTACGAGCAGTACTTC.

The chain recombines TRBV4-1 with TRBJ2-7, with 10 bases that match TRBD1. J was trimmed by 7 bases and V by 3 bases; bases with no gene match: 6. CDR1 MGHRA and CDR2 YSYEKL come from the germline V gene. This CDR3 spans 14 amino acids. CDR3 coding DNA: TGCGCCAGCAGCCAGGGACAGGGGTATAGGGAGCAGTACTTC. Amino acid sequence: CASSQGQGYREQYF.

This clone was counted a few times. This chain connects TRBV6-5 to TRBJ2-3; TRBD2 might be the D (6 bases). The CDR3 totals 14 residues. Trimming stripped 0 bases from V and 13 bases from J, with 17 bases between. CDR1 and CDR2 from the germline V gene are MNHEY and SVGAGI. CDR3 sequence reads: CASSYSRGPTGEYF. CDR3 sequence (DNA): TGTGCCAGCAGTTACTCGCGGGGACCTACTGGGGAGTATTTT.